This passage covers 28 T cell receptor beta chains from one sample sequenced in a study of cytomegalovirus exposure and HLA in healthy donors. The primer mix had 60 Vbeta and 13 Jbeta primers. The method was immunoSEQ multiplex PCR; TCRdb's version includes in-frame clones alone and lacks a portion of them. Seen here are some 180,000 clones, roughly a tenth observed once, and the top ten hold approximately 1.5%. The sequencing input was PBMCs. The receptors here all came from a woman in her 30s in good health and CMV-seropositive.

This clone was seen more than once but under ten times. V is TRBV2 and J is TRBJ2-7; D is perhaps TRBD1 (5 bases). The ends were cut back, 7 bases at V and 2 bases at J, with 15 bases in the middle. The CDR3 consists of 14 residues. CDR1 SNHLY and CDR2 FYNNEI come from the germline V gene. The CDR3 DNA sequence: TGTGCCAGCACCCTAGGGGCGGTGACCTACGAGCAGTACTTC. Translated: CASTLGAVTYEQYF. The complete variable domain, with remaining parts taken from reference TRBV2 and TRBJ2-7, reads EPEVTQTPSHQVTQMGQEVILRCVPISNHLYFYWYRQILGQKVEFLVSFYNNEISEKSEIFDDQFSVERPDGSNFTLKIRSTKLEDSAMYFCASTLGAVTYEQYFGPGTRLTVT.

The chain joins TRBV2 to TRBJ2-7, with 9 bases matching TRBD1. The germline V gene has CDR1 SNHLY and CDR2 FYNNEI. The CDR3 has 14 residues. V was clipped by 11 bases and J by 4 bases; unmatched bases: 12. In DNA form, the CDR3 reads TGTGCCGGAGGGTCGCCGGGACAGGGATACGAGCAGTACTTC. This encodes CAGGSPGQGYEQYF.

The V call is TRBV4-1, the J call TRBJ2-7; no clear D gene. Between the trimmed V and J ends, which lost 0 bases and 1 base, there was a span of 10 bases. This CDR3 has 15 amino acids. Germline V gene data show CDR1 as MGHRA and CDR2 as YSYEKL. The CDR3 sequence: CASSQDAVRSYEQYF. CDR3 coding DNA: TGCGCCAGCAGCCAAGACGCGGTTAGGTCCTACGAGCAGTACTTC.

This clone appeared a few times. This chain joins TRBV9 and TRBJ2-7; D may be TRBD1 (5 bases). The ends were cut back, 3 bases at V and 5 bases at J, with 15 bases in the middle. The CDR3 is 14 residues long. CDR1 is SGDLS and CDR2 is YYNGEE in the germline V gene. The CDR3 region has the DNA TGTGCCAGCAGCGCCCGCAGGGATTCCCACGAGCAGTACTTC. Its translation is CASSARRDSHEQYF.

This clone was found a few times. V gene TRBV25-1 combines with J gene TRBJ2-3; 9 nucleotides match TRBD2. Trimming removed 0 bases from V and 6 bases from J; junction bases left unmatched: 13. Germline V gives CDR1 MGHDK, CDR2 SYGVNS. The CDR3 is 18 residues long. CDR3 nucleotides: TGTGCCAGCAGTGAATATATTCAGGGCGGGAGGGCCAAGGATACGCAGTATTTT. This codes for CASSEYIQGGRAKDTQYF.

The chain couples TRBV15 to TRBJ1-2; 7 bases match TRBD1. CDR1 LNHNV and CDR2 YYDKDF come from the germline V gene (reference sequence). CDR3 length: 13 residues. The trim removed 5 bases at V and 7 bases at J, leaving 7 bases unmatched. The CDR3 nucleotides read TGTGCCACCAGCTTAGACAGGGTCGGTGGCTACACCTTC. Its protein is CATSLDRVGGYTF.

This clone was detected a few times. This chain links TRBV10-2 with TRBJ2-3; tentative D call: TRBD1 (7 bases). The V and J ends lost 4 bases and 5 bases respectively, with 10 bases between them. Germline CDR1 reads WSHSY; CDR2 reads SAAADI. This CDR3 comprises 13 residues. This CDR3 is CASSGQGGDTQYF. DNA of the CDR3: TGCGCCAGCAGTGGGCAGGGGGGAGATACGCAGTATTTT.

The chain links TRBV11-3 to TRBJ2-7, with D maybe TRBD2 (6 bases). The CDR3 runs 15 residues. Germline V gives CDR1 SGHNT, CDR2 YENEEA. With 3 bases removed from V and 4 bases from J, the gap between germline ends came to 16 bases. CDR3 nucleotide sequence: TGTGCCAGCAGCTTCGCCGGTGGGGCGGGATACGAGCAGTACTTC. Amino acids: CASSFAGGAGYEQYF.

This clone appeared a few times. V is TRBV7-9 and J is TRBJ2-1; possibly TRBD2 for D (6 bases). Trimming took off 10 bases at V and 10 bases at J, with 26 bases between the two ends. The CDR3 totals 15 residues. The germline V gene encodes CDR1 SEHNR and CDR2 FQNEAQ (reference sequence). The CDR3 nucleotides read TGTGCCATCACATCTACGGGACTGGGCCAAGGAGAGCAGTTCTTC. It is translated as CAITSTGLGQGEQFF.

This clone was counted between two and nine times. The chain recombines TRBV5-1 with TRBJ2-1, with TRBD2 matching 14 bases. CDR3 size: 17 residues. V trimming: 0 bases; J trimming: 6 bases; junction bases outside the gene matches: 5. Germline-derived CDR1 and CDR2 are SGHRS and YFSETQ. CDR3 sequence (DNA): TGCGCCAGCAGCTTGGCGCCGGGACTAGCGGGAGCCAATGAGCAGTTCTTC. Translated: CASSLAPGLAGANEQFF.

A few counts support this clone. The CDR3 reads CASSQGQFTYEQYF. The CDR3, as DNA: TGTGCCAGCTCTCAGGGGCAGTTTACCTACGAGCAGTACTTC. The V call is TRBV6-1, the J call TRBJ2-7; D is possibly TRBD1 (6 bases). V lost 8 bases and J 2 bases, leaving 16 bases between the germline ends. This CDR3 is 14 amino acids long. Germline V gives CDR1 MNHNS, CDR2 SASEGT.

This clone was seen a few times. The chain joins TRBV7-9 to TRBJ2-5; no definite D call. Germline V gene lookup returns CDR1 SEHNR and CDR2 FQNEAQ (reference sequence). V lost 3 bases and J 1 base, leaving 3 bases between the germline ends. The CDR3 is 12 residues long. The CDR3 loop reads CASSFFQETQYF. As DNA, the CDR3 is TGTGCCAGCAGCTTCTTCCAAGAGACCCAGTACTTC.

The rearrangement links TRBV5-6 to TRBJ1-2; D perhaps matches TRBD1 (5 bases). Trimming pared 2 bases from V and 5 bases from J, leaving 16 bases between. The CDR3 is made up of 15 amino acids. Germline V gives CDR1 SGHDT, CDR2 YYEEEE. The CDR3 region has the DNA TGTGCCAGCAGCTTTCTGCGGGACGCGGGGTATGGCTACACCTTC. Protein sequence: CASSFLRDAGYGYTF.

This chain connects TRBV14 to TRBJ2-3; no definite D call. V lost 4 bases to trimming and J lost 6 bases, with 14 bases between them. The CDR3 covers 14 residues. Germline V gives CDR1 SGHDN, CDR2 FVKESK. CDR3 amino acids: CASSLSTSSDTQYF. CDR3 sequence (DNA): TGTGCCAGCAGCCTTAGTACGAGTTCGGATACGCAGTATTTT.

This clone was seen a few times. The J gene is TRBJ2-1, the V gene TRBV7-8; 8 bases fit TRBD2. The CDR3 is 15 residues long. V was pared by 3 bases and J by 5 bases, with 6 bases of the junction left unmatched. Germline V CDR1 and CDR2: SGHVS, FQNEAQ. CDR3 DNA: TGTGCCAGCAGCTTTCTAGCGGGCTCGAACAATGAGCAGTTCTTC. As protein: CASSFLAGSNNEQFF.

CDR3 nucleotide sequence: TGTGCCAGCAGCGTAGAGCCCAGGGTGGGCTTTGAAGCTTTCTTT. This translates into CASSVEPRVGFEAFF. The chain recombines TRBV9 with TRBJ1-1; the D gene is possibly TRBD1 (5 bases). Per the germline V gene, CDR1 is SGDLS and CDR2 is YYNGEE. The ends were cut back, 0 bases at V and 7 bases at J, with 16 bases in the middle. The CDR3 is 15 amino acids.

The chain joins TRBV4-1 to TRBJ2-5; 7 nucleotides agree with TRBD1. The CDR3 runs 15 residues. Looked up from germline, CDR1 is MGHRA and CDR2 is YSYEKL. V was clipped by 2 bases and J by 0 bases; unmatched bases: 3. The CDR3 sequence is CASSQPDRDQETQYF. CDR3 bases: TGCGCCAGCAGCCAACCCGACAGGGACCAAGAGACCCAGTACTTC.

In its sample, this clone was seen a few times. DNA of the CDR3: TGTGCCAGCTCCCTCGGGACAGGGGGTCGAGAGACCCAGTACTTC. Protein product: CASSLGTGGRETQYF. The chain carries TRBV18 and TRBJ2-5; the match to TRBD1 covers 11 bases. V lost 6 bases, J lost 4 bases, and 7 bases stayed unmatched. From germline, CDR1 is KGHSH and CDR2 LQKENI. This CDR3 has 15 residues.

The chain carries TRBV5-1 and TRBJ2-3; 8 bases line up with TRBD2. Germline CDR1 SGHRS, CDR2 YFSETQ. This CDR3 comprises 15 residues. Losses at the gene ends were 6 bases for V and 5 bases for J; bases not matched to a gene: 11. This CDR3 is CASTEGAGEIDTQYF. Here the CDR3 DNA reads TGCGCCAGCACCGAGGGAGCGGGAGAGATAGATACGCAGTATTTT.

The chain combines TRBV27 with TRBJ1-1, with TRBD1 as a possible D gene (6 bases). This CDR3 spans 14 amino acids. Looked up from germline, CDR1 is MNHEY and CDR2 is SMNVEV (reference sequence). Trimming took off 3 bases at V and 1 base at J, with 9 bases between the two ends. CDR3 nucleotides: TGTGCCAGCAGTTTTACGACAGGGAACACTGAAGCTTTCTTT. Amino acids: CASSFTTGNTEAFF.

This clone was detected a few times. The chain joins TRBV27 to TRBJ2-7, with D maybe TRBD1 (5 bases). Looked up from germline, CDR1 is MNHEY and CDR2 is SMNVEV (reference sequence). Trimming removed 0 bases from V and 5 bases from J, with 11 bases in between. CDR3 size: 14 residues. The CDR3, as DNA: TGTGCCAGCAGTTTATCGCGCGACAGTCACGAGCAGTACTTC. This translates into CASSLSRDSHEQYF.

The chain employs TRBV10-1 and TRBJ2-2; a weak D match, TRBD2 (5 bases). The CDR3 is made up of 16 amino acids. Looked up from germline, CDR1 is WNHNN and CDR2 is SYGVQD (reference sequence). Trimming took 3 bases from V and 6 from J, leaving 17 bases between them. The chain's CDR3 is CASSEVQDFQPGELFF. CDR3 bases: TGCGCCAGCAGTGAAGTTCAGGACTTCCAACCCGGGGAGCTGTTTTTT.

The chain carries TRBV29-1 and TRBJ1-1; a weak D match, TRBD1 (6 bases). V was pared by 0 bases and J by 1 base, with 12 bases between. The germline gives CDR1 SQVTM, CDR2 ANQGSEA. The CDR3 runs 15 residues. CDR3: CSVEESTGWNTEAFF. The DNA of the CDR3 is TGCAGCGTTGAAGAGTCTACAGGGTGGAACACTGAAGCTTTCTTT.

This clone was seen a handful of times. This chain links TRBV18 with TRBJ1-4, with no clear D. This CDR3 spans 15 amino acids. Germline V gives CDR1 KGHSH, CDR2 LQKENI. V was cut by 5 bases and J by 2 bases, with 12 bases left in between. CDR3 region: CASSERRRTNEKLFF. CDR3 DNA sequence: TGTGCCAGCTCAGAAAGACGGAGGACTAATGAAAAACTGTTTTTT.

The rearrangement joins TRBV19 to TRBJ2-1; 7 nucleotides align to TRBD2. With 6 bases clipped from V and 0 bases from J, the junction kept 5 bases outside the gene matches. There are 15 residues in the CDR3. Germline CDR1 reads LNHDA; CDR2 reads SQIVND (reference sequence). CDR3: CASRPWEGSYNEQFF. CDR3 DNA: TGTGCCAGTAGACCGTGGGAGGGCTCCTACAATGAGCAGTTCTTC.

The table lists this clone with a few counts. The gene calls are TRBV14 and TRBJ2-7; D is ambiguous. V lost 3 bases to trimming and J lost 3 bases, with 3 bases between them. The germline gives CDR1 SGHDN, CDR2 FVKESK. The CDR3 covers 11 residues. CDR3 nucleotides: TGTGCCAGCAGCCACAACTACGAGCAGTACTTC. Protein: CASSHNYEQYF. The full variable domain, rest sourced from reference TRBV14 and TRBJ2-7, is EAGVTQFPSHSVIEKGQTVTLRCDPISGHDNLYWYRRVMGKEIKFLLHFVKESKQDESGMPNNRFLAERTGGTYSTLKVQPAELEDSGVYFCASSHNYEQYFGPGTRLTVT.

In this sample, this clone turned up a few times. The CDR3 DNA follows: TGCAGCGTCGTTAGAGCGGGCGTGAACACCGGGGAGCTGTTTTTT. Its protein product is CSVVRAGVNTGELFF. The J gene is TRBJ2-2, the V gene TRBV29-1, with a possible D match to TRBD2 (6 bases). The CDR3 extends over 15 amino acids. Looked up from germline, CDR1 is SQVTM and CDR2 is ANQGSEA. With 6 bases removed from V and 1 base from J, the gap between germline ends came to 15 bases.

This clone was counted only a few times. This chain joins TRBV5-1 and TRBJ2-7; tentative D call: TRBD2 (6 bases). The CDR3 has 13 amino acids. Germline CDR1 reads SGHRS; CDR2 reads YFSETQ. V lost 4 bases and J lost 6, with 14 bases in between. CDR3 residues: CASSAGRGGEQYF. The DNA for the CDR3 is TGCGCCAGCAGCGCGGGACGGGGTGGCGAGCAGTACTTC.